These T cell receptor beta chains were read from a single sample in a study of cytomegalovirus exposure and HLA in healthy donors. Clones were sequenced by immunoSEQ multiplex PCR, and TCRdb holds only the in-frame ones, with some missing. Altogether about 94,000 clones are present, 50% to 75% being singletons, with the ten largest covering under 4%. Sequencing was performed on PBMCs. The receptor set was obtained from a young man in good health and CMV-seronegative. Each CDR3 is given with its conserved first and last residue. The order of the fields is J gene, V gene, clone size, D gene, CDR3 length, CDR3 protein, CDR3 DNA. D genes are given only for firm matches. Clone size is shown for a subset of rows, as once, few, many or a class of expanded clone.

TRBJ2-5 TRBV6-1 NA TRBD1 15 CASSDWTGDQETQYF TGTGCCAGCAGTGACTGGACAGGCGACCAAGAGACCCAGTACTTC
TRBJ2-7 TRBV7-9 NA TRBD1 14 CASSLGQGVGEQYF TGTGCCAGCAGCTTAGGACAGGGGGTAGGTGAGCAGTACTTC
TRBJ1-4 TRBV5-4 NA NA 17 CASSQDLEGGDNEKLFF TGTGCCAGCAGCCAAGATCTCGAGGGGGGGGATAATGAAAAACTGTTTTTT
TRBJ2-7 TRBV7-9 NA TRBD1 16 CASSPYRGTASYEQYF TGTGCCAGCAGCCCGTATAGGGGGACAGCGTCCTACGAGCAGTACTTC
TRBJ2-7 TRBV28 few NA 14 CASNPGGLTGEQYF TGTGCCAGCAACCCCGGGGGGCTAACGGGGGAGCAGTACTTC
TRBJ2-1 TRBV4-2 NA NA 16 CASSQQQESSYNEQFF TGTGCCAGCAGCCAACAACAGGAGAGCTCCTACAATGAGCAGTTCTTC
TRBJ2-5 TRBV11-2 NA TRBD1 18 CASSLGVRLDRVGETQYF TGTGCCAGCAGCTTAGGTGTGAGGCTGGACAGGGTCGGCGAGACCCAGTACTTC
TRBJ2-2 TRBV10-1 few NA 11 CASTSTGELFF TGCGCCAGCACCTCCACCGGGGAGCTGTTTTTT
TRBJ2-2 TRBV10-3 NA NA 12 CAISDQTGELFF TGTGCCATCAGTGACCAAACCGGGGAGCTGTTTTTT
TRBJ2-1 TRBV6-4 few TRBD2 15 CASSDLAGTYNEQFF TGTGCCAGCAGTGACCTAGCGGGGACCTACAATGAGCAGTTCTTC
TRBJ2-1 TRBV27 NA TRBD1 15 CASTRGTGPYNEQFF TGTGCCAGCACACGGGGGACAGGGCCCTACAATGAGCAGTTCTTC
TRBJ2-7 TRBV7-9 NA TRBD1 14 CASSLRQGAYEQYF TGTGCCAGCAGCTTACGACAGGGGGCCTACGAGCAGTACTTC
TRBJ1-1 TRBV11-2 NA TRBD1 15 CASSSTDRANTEAFF TGTGCCAGCAGCAGCACAGACAGGGCTAACACTGAAGCTTTCTTT
TRBJ2-7 TRBV27 NA TRBD2 16 CASSSGLAGIWDKQYF TGTGCCAGCAGTTCGGGACTAGCGGGGATTTGGGACAAGCAGTACTTC
TRBJ2-7 TRBV30 NA NA 15 CAWSTIYRDRHEQYF TGTGCCTGGAGTACGATTTACAGGGATCGCCACGAGCAGTACTTC
TRBJ2-7 TRBV19 few TRBD1 13 CASSYGQGNEQYF TGTGCCAGTAGTTATGGACAGGGGAACGAGCAGTACTTC
TRBJ2-2 TRBV7-9 NA NA 13 CASSPTVHGELFF TGTGCCAGCAGCCCGACAGTCCACGGGGAGCTGTTTTTT
TRBJ2-7 TRBV7-9 NA NA 15 CASSTGQLPSYEQYF TGTGCCAGCAGCACAGGACAGCTACCCTCCTACGAGCAGTACTTC
TRBJ2-2 TRBV9 once NA 16 CASSVVAHEATGELFF TGTGCCAGCAGCGTAGTTGCTCACGAGGCCACCGGGGAGCTGTTTTTT
TRBJ1-2 TRBV15 NA TRBD1 17 CATSRGSGGVGSYGYTF TGTGCCACCAGCAGAGGGTCAGGGGGCGTAGGATCTTATGGCTACACCTTC
TRBJ2-3 TRBV5-1 few TRBD2 17 CASSLLGGESSTDTQYF TGCGCCAGCAGCTTGCTCGGGGGGGAGAGTAGCACAGATACGCAGTATTTT
TRBJ1-2 TRBV5-5 NA NA 14 CASSLGGGNYGYTF TGTGCCAGCAGCTTGGGTGGGGGCAACTATGGCTACACCTTC
TRBJ1-1 TRBV5-1 NA NA 14 CASSLRQTNTEAFF TGCGCCAGCAGCTTGCGTCAGACTAACACTGAAGCTTTCTTT
TRBJ1-1 TRBV7-9 once TRBD1 18 CASSLGSLTGGRRTEAFF TGTGCCAGCAGCTTAGGCTCCTTGACAGGGGGCAGACGGACTGAAGCTTTCTTT
TRBJ2-2 TRBV7-6 once NA 17 CASSLQASVINSGELFF TGTGCCAGCAGCTTGCAAGCTAGCGTAATTAACTCCGGGGAGCTGTTTTTT
TRBJ2-7 TRBV10-3 NA NA 13 CAISESRVYEQYF TGTGCCATCAGTGAGTCACGAGTCTACGAGCAGTACTTC
TRBJ2-7 TRBV5-5 NA TRBD1 16 CASSFYTGTGGFEQYF TGTGCCAGCAGCTTCTACACCGGGACAGGGGGATTCGAGCAGTACTTC
TRBJ2-2 TRBV4-1 NA NA 16 CASSHTSSINTGELFF TGCGCCAGCAGCCATACTAGCTCTATCAACACCGGGGAGCTGTTTTTT
TRBJ2-7 TRBV7-6 NA NA 13 CASSPGTLPEQYF TGTGCCAGCAGCCCCGGGACTCTACCCGAGCAGTACTTC
TRBJ2-3 TRBV6-4 NA TRBD2 15 CASAPGSGGTDTQYF TGTGCCAGCGCCCCGGGTAGCGGGGGCACAGATACGCAGTATTTT
TRBJ2-1 TRBV5-1 NA TRBD2 15 CASSFGLAGSHEQFF TGCGCCAGCAGCTTCGGACTAGCGGGGTCGCATGAGCAGTTCTTC